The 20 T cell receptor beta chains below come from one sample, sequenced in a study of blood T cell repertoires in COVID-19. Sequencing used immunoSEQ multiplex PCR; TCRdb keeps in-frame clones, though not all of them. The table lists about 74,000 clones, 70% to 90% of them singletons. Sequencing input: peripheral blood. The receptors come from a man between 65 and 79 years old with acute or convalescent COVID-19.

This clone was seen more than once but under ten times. The CDR3 reads CASSTFGRDNYGYTF. The CDR3 DNA reads as TGTGCCAGCAGTACCTTCGGACGGGATAACTATGGCTACACCTTC. V and J are TRBV6-5 and TRBJ1-2; D remains unclear. Trimming removed 5 bases at V and 1 base at J, with 14 bases between. Looked up from germline, CDR1 is MNHEY and CDR2 is SVGAGI. CDR3 size: 15 residues.

The DNA for the CDR3 is TGTGCCAGTAGTATACCACAGGGTGGAGGCATTCAGTACTTC. Encoded protein: CASSIPQGGGIQYF. The chain uses TRBV19 and TRBJ2-4, with a possible D match to TRBD1 (6 bases). V was trimmed by 2 bases and J by 9 bases, leaving 14 bases between them. This CDR3 comprises 14 residues. Germline V gene lookup returns CDR1 LNHDA and CDR2 SQIVND (reference sequence).

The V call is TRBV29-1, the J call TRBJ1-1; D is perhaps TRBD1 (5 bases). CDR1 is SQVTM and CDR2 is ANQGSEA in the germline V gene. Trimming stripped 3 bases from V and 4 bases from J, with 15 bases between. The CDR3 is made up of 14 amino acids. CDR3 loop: CSVDLGAVGTEAFF. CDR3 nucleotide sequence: TGCAGCGTTGATCTAGGGGCCGTGGGCACTGAAGCTTTCTTT. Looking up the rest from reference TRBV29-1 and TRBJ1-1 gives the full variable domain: SAVISQKPSRDICQRGTSLTIQCQVDSQVTMMFWYRQQPGQSLTLIATANQGSEATYESGFVIDKFPISRPNLTFSTLTVSNMSPEDSSIYLCSVDLGAVGTEAFFGQGTRLTVV.

The CDR3 DNA reads TGCGCCAGCAGCTTGGGAAGTACAGCCCACGAGCAGTACTTC. Residues: CASSLGSTAHEQYF. This chain uses TRBV5-1 with TRBJ2-7, with D unclear. The CDR3 sequence is 14 residues long. The V gene's germline CDR1 is SGHRS and CDR2 YFSETQ. The V gene lost 0 bases and the J gene lost 5 bases, with 12 bases spanning the gap.

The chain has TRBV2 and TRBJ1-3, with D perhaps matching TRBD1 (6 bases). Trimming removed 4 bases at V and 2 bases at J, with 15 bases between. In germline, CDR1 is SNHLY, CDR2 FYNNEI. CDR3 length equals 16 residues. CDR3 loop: CASSARQGSTGNTIYF. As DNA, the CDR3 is TGTGCCAGCAGTGCCCGTCAGGGGTCAACTGGAAACACCATATATTTT.

The CDR3 reads CAIGGQGAISYEQYF. Written as DNA, the CDR3 is TGTGCCATCGGGGGACAGGGAGCAATCTCCTACGAGCAGTACTTC. This rearrangement joins TRBV10-3 to TRBJ2-7, with 9 bases identical to TRBD1. The CDR3 totals 15 residues. CDR1 is ENHRY and CDR2 is SYGVKD in the germline V gene. V shed 8 bases and J 0 bases; nucleotides not matched to a gene: 8.

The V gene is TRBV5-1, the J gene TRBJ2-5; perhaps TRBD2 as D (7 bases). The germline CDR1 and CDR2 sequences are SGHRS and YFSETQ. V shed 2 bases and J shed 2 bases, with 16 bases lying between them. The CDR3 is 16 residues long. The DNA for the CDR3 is TGCGCCAGCAGCTTCGGCGCGGGGGCAAGGCAAGAGACCCAGTACTTC. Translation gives CASSFGAGARQETQYF.

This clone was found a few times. DNA of the CDR3: TGTGCCATCAGGAGCTCCGGGGGTAGTGAAAAACTGTTTTTT. This gives the protein CAIRSSGGSEKLFF. This chain connects TRBV10-3 to TRBJ1-4; a possible D gene is TRBD1 (5 bases). CDR1 and CDR2 from the germline V gene are ENHRY and SYGVKD. Trimming shortened V by 6 bases and J by 7 bases, and 15 bases separated the two germline ends. The CDR3 spans 14 residues.

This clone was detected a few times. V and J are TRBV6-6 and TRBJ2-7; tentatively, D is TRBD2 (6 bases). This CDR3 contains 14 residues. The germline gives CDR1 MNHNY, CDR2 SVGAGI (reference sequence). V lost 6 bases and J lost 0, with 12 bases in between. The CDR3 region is CASSPGTGSYEQYF. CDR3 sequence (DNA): TGTGCCAGCAGCCCCGGGACTGGCTCCTACGAGCAGTACTTC.

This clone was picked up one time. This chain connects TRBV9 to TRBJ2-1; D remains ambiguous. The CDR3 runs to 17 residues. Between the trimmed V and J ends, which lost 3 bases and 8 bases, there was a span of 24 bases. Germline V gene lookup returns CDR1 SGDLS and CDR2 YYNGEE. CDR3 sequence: CASSASPNVARQDEQFF. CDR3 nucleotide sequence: TGTGCCAGCAGCGCCTCACCGAACGTGGCCCGCCAGGATGAGCAGTTCTTC.

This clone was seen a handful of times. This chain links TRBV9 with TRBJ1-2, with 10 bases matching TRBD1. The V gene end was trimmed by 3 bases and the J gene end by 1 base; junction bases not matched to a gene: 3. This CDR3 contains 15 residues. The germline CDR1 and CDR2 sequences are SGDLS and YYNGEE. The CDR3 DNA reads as TGTGCCAGCAGCGCCTGGACAGGGGGTAACTATGGCTACACCTTC. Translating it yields CASSAWTGGNYGYTF.

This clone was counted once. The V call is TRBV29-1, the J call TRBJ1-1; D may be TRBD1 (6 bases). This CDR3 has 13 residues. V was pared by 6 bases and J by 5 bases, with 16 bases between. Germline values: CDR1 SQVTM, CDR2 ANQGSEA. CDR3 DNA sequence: TGCAGCGTGCAACAGGGTGGGACGACTGAAGCTTTCTTT. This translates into CSVQQGGTTEAFF.

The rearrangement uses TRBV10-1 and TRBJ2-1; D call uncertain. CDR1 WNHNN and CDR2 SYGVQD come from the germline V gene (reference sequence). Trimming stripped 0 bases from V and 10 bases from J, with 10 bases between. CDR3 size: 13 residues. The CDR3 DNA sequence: TGCGCCAGCAGTGAGTCGACAAGGCTCGAGCAGTTCTTC. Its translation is CASSESTRLEQFF.

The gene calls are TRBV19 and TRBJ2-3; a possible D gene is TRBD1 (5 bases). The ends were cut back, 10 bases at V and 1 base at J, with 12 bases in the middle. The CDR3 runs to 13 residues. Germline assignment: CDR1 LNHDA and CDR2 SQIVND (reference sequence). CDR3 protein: CATQKTGTDTQYF. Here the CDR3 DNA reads TGTGCCACGCAAAAGACAGGCACAGATACGCAGTATTTT.

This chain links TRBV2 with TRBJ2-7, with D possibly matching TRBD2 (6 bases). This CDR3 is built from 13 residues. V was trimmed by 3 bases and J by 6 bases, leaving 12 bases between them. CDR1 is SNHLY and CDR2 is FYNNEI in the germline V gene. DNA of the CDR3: TGTGCCAGCAGTGAGGGGGGTGGTCGCGAGCAGTACTTC. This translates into CASSEGGGREQYF.

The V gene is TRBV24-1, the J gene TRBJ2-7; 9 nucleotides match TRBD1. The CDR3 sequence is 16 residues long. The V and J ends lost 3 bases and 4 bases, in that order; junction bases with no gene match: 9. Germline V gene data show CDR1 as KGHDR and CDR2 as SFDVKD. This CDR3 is CATSDESGQGTYEQYF. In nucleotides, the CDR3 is TGTGCCACCAGTGATGAAAGTGGACAGGGGACATACGAGCAGTACTTC.

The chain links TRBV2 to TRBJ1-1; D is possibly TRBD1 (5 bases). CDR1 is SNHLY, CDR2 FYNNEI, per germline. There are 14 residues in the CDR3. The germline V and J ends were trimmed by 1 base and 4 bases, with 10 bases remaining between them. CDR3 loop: CASSEVGGSTEAFF. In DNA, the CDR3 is TGTGCCAGCAGTGAAGTGGGGGGGTCCACTGAAGCTTTCTTT.

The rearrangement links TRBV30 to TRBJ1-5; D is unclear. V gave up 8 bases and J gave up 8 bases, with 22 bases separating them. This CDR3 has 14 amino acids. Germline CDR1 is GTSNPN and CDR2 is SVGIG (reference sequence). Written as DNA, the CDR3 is TGTGCCGTATCGATGGACCTGGGGAGTAAGCCCCAGCATTTT. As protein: CAVSMDLGSKPQHF.

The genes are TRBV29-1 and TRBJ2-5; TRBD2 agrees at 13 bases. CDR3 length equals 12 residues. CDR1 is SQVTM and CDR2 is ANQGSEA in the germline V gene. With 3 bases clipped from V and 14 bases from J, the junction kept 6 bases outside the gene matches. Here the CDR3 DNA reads TGCAGCGTTGAGCTGACTAGCGGGGGGACTTACTTC. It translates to CSVELTSGGTYF.

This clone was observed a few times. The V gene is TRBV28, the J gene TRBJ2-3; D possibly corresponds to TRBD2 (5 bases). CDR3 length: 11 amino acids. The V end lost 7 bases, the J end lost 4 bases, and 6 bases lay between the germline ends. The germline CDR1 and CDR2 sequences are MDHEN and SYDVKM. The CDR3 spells CASKGADTQYF. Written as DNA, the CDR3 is TGTGCCAGCAAGGGAGCAGATACGCAGTATTTT.